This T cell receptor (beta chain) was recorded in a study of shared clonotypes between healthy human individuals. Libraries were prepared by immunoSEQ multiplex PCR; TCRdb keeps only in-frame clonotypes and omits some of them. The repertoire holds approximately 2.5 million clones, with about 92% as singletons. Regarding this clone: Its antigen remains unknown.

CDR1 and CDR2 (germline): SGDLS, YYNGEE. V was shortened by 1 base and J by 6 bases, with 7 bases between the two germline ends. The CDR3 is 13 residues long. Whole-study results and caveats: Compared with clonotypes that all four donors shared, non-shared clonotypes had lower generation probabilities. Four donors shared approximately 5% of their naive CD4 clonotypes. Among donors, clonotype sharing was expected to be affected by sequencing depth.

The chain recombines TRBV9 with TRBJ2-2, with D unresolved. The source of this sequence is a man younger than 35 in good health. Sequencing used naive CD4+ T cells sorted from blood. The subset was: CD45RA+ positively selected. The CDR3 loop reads CASSVMGSGELFF. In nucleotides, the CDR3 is TGTGCCAGCAGCGTAATGGGGTCCGGGGAGCTGTTTTTT.